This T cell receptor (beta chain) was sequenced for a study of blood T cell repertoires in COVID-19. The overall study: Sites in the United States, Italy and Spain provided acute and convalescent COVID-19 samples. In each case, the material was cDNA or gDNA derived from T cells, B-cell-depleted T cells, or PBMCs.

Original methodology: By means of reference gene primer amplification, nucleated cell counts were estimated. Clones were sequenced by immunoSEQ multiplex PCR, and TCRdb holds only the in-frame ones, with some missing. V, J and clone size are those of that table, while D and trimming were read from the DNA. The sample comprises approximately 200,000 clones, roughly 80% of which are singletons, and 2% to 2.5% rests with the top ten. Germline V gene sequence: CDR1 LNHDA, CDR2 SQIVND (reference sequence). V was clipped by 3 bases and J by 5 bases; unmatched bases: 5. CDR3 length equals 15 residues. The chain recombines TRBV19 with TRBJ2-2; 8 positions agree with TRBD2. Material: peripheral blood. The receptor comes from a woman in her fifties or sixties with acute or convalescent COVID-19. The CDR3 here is CASSIRGGRTGELFF. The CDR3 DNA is TGTGCCAGTAGTATCCGCGGGGGGAGAACCGGGGAGCTGTTTTTT.